The 27 T cell receptor beta chains below come from one sample, sequenced in a study of blood T cells in healthy people across ages. The use of a sample-barcoded 5' primer and a J-beta primer mix characterized a second PCR of about 7 to 12 cycles. TCRdb called the 5' RACE reads again in MiXCR, with one record for every CDR3 protein. The sample carries around 1,900,000 distinct CDR3 sequences, approximately 39% recorded once. The sample consisted of blood. These receptors all come from a human donor in good health.

V and J are TRBV2 and TRBJ2-3, with 7 bases identical to TRBD1. This CDR3 spans 15 amino acids. With V trimmed by 4 bases and J by 3 bases, 7 bases remained unmatched. CDR1 and CDR2 from the germline V gene are SNHLY and FYNNEI. The CDR3 protein is CASSGQLTGTDTQYF. The CDR3, as DNA: TGTGCCAGCAGTGGTCAGCTGACAGGGACAGATACGCAGTATTTT.

The V call is TRBV11-2, the J call TRBJ1-2; D not resolved. V was trimmed by 0 bases and J by 5 bases, leaving 13 bases between them. The CDR3 spans 15 residues. Per germline, CDR1 SGHAT and CDR2 FQNNGV. The CDR3 nucleotides read TGTGCCAGCAGCTTAGACCCCGACGAGATTTATGGCTACACCTTC. This sequence encodes CASSLDPDEIYGYTF.

This clonotype came up many times. The chain is built from TRBV10-3 and TRBJ2-4; D is undetermined. This CDR3 has 13 residues. Looked up from germline, CDR1 is ENHRY and CDR2 is SYGVKD. V gave up 2 bases and J gave up 9 bases, with 11 bases separating them. The CDR3 protein is CAISEQRPGIQYF. CDR3 in DNA: TGTGCCATCAGTGAGCAGCGTCCCGGCATTCAGTACTTC.

This clonotype has a count of ten or more. This sequence joins TRBV2 and TRBJ2-7; TRBD1 is a possible D gene (6 bases). This CDR3 is built from 13 residues. The ends were cut back, 7 bases at V and 3 bases at J, with 13 bases in the middle. Germline loops: CDR1 SNHLY, CDR2 FYNNEI. In DNA, the CDR3 is TGTGCCAGCATACAGGGTAGAGTCTACGAGCAGTACTTC. This sequence encodes CASIQGRVYEQYF. Combining the CDR3 with reference TRBV2 and TRBJ2-7 gives the whole variable domain EPEVTQTPSHQVTQMGQEVILRCVPISNHLYFYWYRQILGQKVEFLVSFYNNEISEKSEIFDDQFSVERPDGSNFTLKIRSTKLEDSAMYFCASIQGRVYEQYFGPGTRLTVT.

The chain combines TRBV18 with TRBJ2-3; D possibly corresponds to TRBD2 (6 bases). With 3 bases removed from V and 4 bases from J, the gap between germline ends came to 11 bases. CDR1 is KGHSH, CDR2 LQKENI, per germline. This CDR3 spans 14 amino acids. CDR3 in amino acids: CASSPTGVPDTQYF. The CDR3 DNA reads as TGTGCCAGCTCACCGACGGGAGTTCCAGATACGCAGTATTTT.

This clonotype was detected a few times. The chain combines TRBV5-1 with TRBJ2-3; no clear D. The ends were cut back, 2 bases at V and 0 bases at J, with 13 bases in the middle. The CDR3 runs to 16 residues. Germline V gene data show CDR1 as SGHRS and CDR2 as YFSETQ. The CDR3 sequence: CASSFFSLSSTDTQYF. The DNA of the CDR3 is TGCGCCAGCAGCTTTTTCAGTCTTAGTAGCACAGATACGCAGTATTTT.

Written as DNA, the CDR3 is TGTGCCAGCAGTTTATCGGCCAGGTCCAACTCACCCCTCCACTTT. Encoded protein: CASSLSARSNSPLHF. V and J are TRBV12-3 or TRBV12-4 and TRBJ1-6; no clear D gene. V was cut by 2 bases and J by 10 bases, with 15 bases left in between. CDR3 length: 15 amino acids.

The chain employs TRBV3-1 and TRBJ1-2; 9 bases fit TRBD1. The CDR3 has 15 residues. Germline V gene sequence: CDR1 LGHDT, CDR2 YNNKEL (reference sequence). The V segment lost 2 bases and the J segment 2 bases; nucleotides outside the gene matches: 3. CDR3 region: CASSQTGGGNYGYTF. The CDR3 DNA follows: TGTGCCAGCAGCCAAACAGGGGGCGGAAACTATGGCTACACCTTC.

This clonotype was counted between two and nine times. The rearrangement uses TRBV6-2 or TRBV6-3 and TRBJ2-7; D is unresolved. The V gene lost 6 bases and the J gene lost 3 bases, with 18 bases spanning the gap. The CDR3 has 15 amino acids. Germline CDR1 reads MNHEY; CDR2 reads SVGEGT. The CDR3 DNA reads TGTGCCAGCAGCCAATCACCAGACACCCACTACGAGCAGTACTTC. Its translation: CASSQSPDTHYEQYF.

This clonotype turned up a few times. The chain links TRBV20-1 to TRBJ2-7, with TRBD1 identical over 8 bases. CDR3 length: 15 residues. Germline CDR1 is DFQATT and CDR2 is SNEGSKA (reference sequence). V was pared by 0 bases and J by 2 bases, with 6 bases of the junction left unmatched. CDR3 protein: CSARDPGQGPYEQYF. The CDR3 DNA reads as TGCAGTGCTAGAGATCCCGGACAGGGACCCTACGAGCAGTACTTC.

Comment on this clonotype: One base away lies a much larger clone, so this may be a sequencing read error. The V and J genes are TRBV7-3 and TRBJ2-7; D perhaps matches TRBD2 (6 bases). The V gene lost 0 bases and the J gene lost 9 bases, with 15 bases spanning the gap. The CDR3 loop spans 14 amino acids. Germline assignment: CDR1 SGHTA and CDR2 FQGTGA. The CDR3 is CASSLTLASEGQYF. CDR3 nucleotides: TGTGCCAGCAGCTTAACCCTAGCCTCGGAGGGGCAGTACTTC.

The chain combines TRBV7-2 with TRBJ2-3; 9 nucleotides line up with TRBD2. The germline CDR1 and CDR2 sequences are SGHTA and FQGNSA. The CDR3 runs 17 residues. V shed 2 bases and J 0 bases; nucleotides not matched to a gene: 6. In DNA form, the CDR3 reads TGTGCCAGCAGCTTATATAGCGGGGGACCTAGCACAGATACGCAGTATTTT. It codes for CASSLYSGGPSTDTQYF.

This clonotype showed up just a few times. V is TRBV29-1 and J is TRBJ1-1, with TRBD1 as a possible D gene (6 bases). This CDR3 spans 14 amino acids. V was pared by 5 bases and J by 5 bases, with 18 bases between. Germline V lookup: CDR1 SQVTM, CDR2 ANQGSEA. CDR3 in DNA: TGCAGCGTTTTTACCCCCGGACAGAAGACTGAAGCTTTCTTT. Its protein product is CSVFTPGQKTEAFF.

J is TRBJ2-7 and V is TRBV7-9; TRBD2 might be the D (5 bases). The germline V gene encodes CDR1 SEHNR and CDR2 FQNEAQ (reference sequence). V was shortened by 8 bases and J by 0 bases, with 11 bases between the two germline ends. This CDR3 is 13 amino acids long. Written as DNA, the CDR3 is TGTGCCAGCTGTCCGGGGAGCTCCTACGAGCAGTACTTC. Its protein product is CASCPGSSYEQYF.

This clonotype was seen once. The rearrangement joins TRBV28 to TRBJ2-5; 7 positions match TRBD2. Matching the DNA end better, TRBJ2-7 makes the J call doubtful. The CDR3 sequence is 15 residues long. CDR1 and CDR2 (germline): MDHEN, SYDVKM. The CDR3 region has the DNA TGTGCCAGCAGTTCCCCGGGGAGGGCAACCTACGAGCAGTACTTC. This encodes CASSSPGRATYEQYF.

Concerning this clonotype: This may be a read error: a much more frequent sequence differs by one nucleotide. This chain connects TRBV7-2 to TRBJ2-7, with D perhaps TRBD2 (6 bases). The CDR3 covers 14 residues. The germline V gene encodes CDR1 SGHTA and CDR2 FQGNSA. Trimming removed 4 bases at V and 5 bases at J, with 15 bases between. For the CDR3, the DNA is TGTGCCAGCAGCTCAGGGTTTGGAGGGGACGAGCAGTACTTC. Its translation is CASSSGFGGDEQYF. Full variable domain (remainder filled in from reference TRBV7-2 and TRBJ2-7): GAGVSQSPSNKVTEKGKDVELRCDPISGHTALYWYRQSLGQGLEFLIYFQGNSAPDKSGLPSDRFSAERTGGSVSTLTIQRTQQEDSAVYLCASSSGFGGDEQYFGPGTRLTVT.

V gene TRBV20-1 combines with J gene TRBJ2-7, with TRBD1 matching 9 bases. The CDR3 is made up of 17 amino acids. In germline, CDR1 is DFQATT, CDR2 SNEGSKA (reference sequence). The V segment lost 5 bases and the J segment 4 bases; nucleotides outside the gene matches: 18. In nucleotides, the CDR3 is TGCAGTGCTTTTTCCCACGCCTACAGGGGGCTTCGGTACGAGCAGTACTTC. Protein product: CSAFSHAYRGLRYEQYF.

The table lists this clonotype with a few counts. J is TRBJ2-3 and V is TRBV4-3; TRBD2 is a possible D gene (7 bases). The CDR3 sequence is 17 residues long. Germline values: CDR1 LGHNA, CDR2 YSLEER. V gave up 3 bases and J gave up 7 bases, with 23 bases separating them. CDR3 residues: CASSHPSGGGGVNTQYF. The CDR3 nucleotides read TGCGCCAGCAGCCACCCCAGTGGAGGGGGGGGCGTCAATACGCAGTATTTT.

V usage is TRBV28 and J usage is TRBJ2-5, with 8 bases matching TRBD1. TRBJ2-7 matches the DNA end more closely, so the J call is doubtful. CDR3 size: 12 residues. CDR1 is MDHEN, CDR2 SYDVKM, per germline. The CDR3 nucleotides are TGTGCCACCTCCGGACAGGGACTCGAGCAGTACTTC. Amino acid sequence: CATSGQGLEQYF.

The rearrangement joins TRBV29-1 to TRBJ2-7; TRBD1 or TRBD2 may be the D gene (5 bases each). CDR1 and CDR2 (germline): SQVTM, ANQGSEA. The CDR3 is 13 residues long. Trimming removed 7 bases at V and 3 bases at J, with 16 bases between. The CDR3 bases are TGCAGCGCCACAAGCCTGGGGGTCTACGAGCAGTACTTC. Amino acid sequence: CSATSLGVYEQYF.

V usage is TRBV7-2 and J usage is TRBJ2-1, with D perhaps matching TRBD1 (6 bases). The better agreement between TRBJ2-7 and the DNA end casts doubt on the J call. Germline-derived CDR1 and CDR2 are SGHTA and FQGNSA. The CDR3 has 16 residues. Written as DNA, the CDR3 is TGTGCCAGCAGCTTAGGGACAGTCTTGTCCTACAATGAGCAGTACTTC. This gives the protein CASSLGTVLSYNEQYF.

The chain uses TRBV6-2 or TRBV6-3 and TRBJ1-1, with a weak D call TRBD1 (6 bases). V was clipped by 10 bases and J by 0 bases, with 12 bases between them. The CDR3 extends over 13 amino acids. Germline V CDR1 and CDR2: MNHEY, SVGEGT. CDR3 nucleotides: TGTGCCATCACAGACAGGTTGAACACTGAAGCTTTCTTT. Its translation: CAITDRLNTEAFF.

This clonotype was counted ten times or more. The chain has TRBV7-2 and TRBJ2-7, with 11 bases fitting TRBD1. In germline, CDR1 is SGHTA, CDR2 FQGNSA. V was pared by 5 bases and J by 5 bases, with 8 bases of the junction left unmatched. The CDR3 covers 15 residues. CDR3 protein: CASSERTGGINEQYF. CDR3 coding DNA: TGTGCCAGCAGCGAACGGACAGGGGGCATCAACGAGCAGTACTTC.

The V and J genes are TRBV3-1 and TRBJ2-4; possibly TRBD2 for D (6 bases). The J call may be mistaken, given a closer DNA end match to TRBJ2-7. The CDR3 covers 14 residues. The V gene's germline CDR1 is LGHDT and CDR2 YNNKEL (reference sequence). CDR3 bases: TGTGCCAGCAGCCAAGATTGGGCTAGCGTCGAGCAGTACTTC. It encodes CASSQDWASVEQYF.

The chain combines TRBV5-1 with TRBJ2-1; D gene unclear. Between the trimmed V and J ends, which lost 2 bases and 4 bases, there was a span of 16 bases. The CDR3 totals 16 residues. CDR1 SGHRS and CDR2 YFSETQ come from the germline V gene. CDR3 protein: CASSLFSTFAYNEQFF. CDR3 in DNA: TGCGCCAGCAGCTTATTCAGTACGTTCGCGTACAATGAGCAGTTCTTC.

The chain links TRBV6-5 to TRBJ1-2, with 8 bases that match TRBD1. Germline values: CDR1 MNHEY, CDR2 SVGAGI. The CDR3 has 15 residues. Trimming at V came to 2 bases and at J to 4 bases, leaving 6 bases not matched to a gene. This CDR3 reads CASSYQTGAIYGYTF. The CDR3 DNA reads TGTGCCAGCAGTTACCAGACAGGGGCGATCTATGGCTACACCTTC.

This clonotype was counted only a few times. As DNA, the CDR3 is TGTGCCAGCACCTCGGGACTAGCGGGGGAGCCCCCCTCTGGGGCCAACGTCCTGACTTTC. This encodes CASTSGLAGEPPSGANVLTF. The V and J genes are TRBV6-1 and TRBJ2-6; TRBD2 aligns across 14 bases. The germline gives CDR1 MNHNS, CDR2 SASEGT. The CDR3 has 20 amino acids. V lost 7 bases, J lost 0 bases, and 11 bases stayed unmatched.